The rows below give T cell receptor beta chains drawn from one sample of a study of blood T cell repertoires in COVID-19. Data came from immunoSEQ multiplex PCR; TCRdb stores just in-frame clones and leaves some out. The data show some 70,000 clones, 75% to 90% seen once. The sample consisted of peripheral blood. The source of these receptors is a woman at least 80 years old with active COVID-19. Each CDR3 is given with its conserved first and last residue. A D gene is named only where the DNA matches it firmly. Some rows mark clone size as missing; the rest say once, few, many or name a class of expanded clone.

CDR3nt: TGTGCCATCAGTGAAGCCGACACTTCCCTCTCCTACGAGCAGTACTTC; CDR3aa: CAISEADTSLSYEQYF; j_gene: TRBJ2-7; abundance: .; d_gene: .; v_gene: TRBV10-3
CDR3nt: TGCGCCAGCTTAGACAGCACCCTCTACAATGAGCAGTTCTTC; CDR3aa: CASLDSTLYNEQFF; j_gene: TRBJ2-1; abundance: .; d_gene: .; v_gene: TRBV10-2
CDR3nt: TGTGCCAGCAGTATCTTGTATGGGCCGTATGAGAGCTACACCTTC; CDR3aa: CASSILYGPYESYTF; j_gene: TRBJ1-2; abundance: .; d_gene: .; v_gene: TRBV3-1/TRBV3-2
CDR3nt: TGTGCCAGCAGGGCCCGTTCAGCGGGTCGCACAGATACGCAGTATTTT; CDR3aa: CASRARSAGRTDTQYF; j_gene: TRBJ2-3; abundance: once; d_gene: .; v_gene: TRBV2
CDR3nt: TGTGCCAGCAGCCCTGATAGAGGGAGGGCCCTGGGCAATGAGCAGTTCTTC; CDR3aa: CASSPDRGRALGNEQFF; j_gene: TRBJ2-1; abundance: .; d_gene: TRBD2; v_gene: TRBV7-8
CDR3nt: TGTGCCAGTACACCGGGACTAGCTAAAACCTACGAGCAGTACTTC; CDR3aa: CASTPGLAKTYEQYF; j_gene: TRBJ2-7; abundance: .; d_gene: TRBD2; v_gene: TRBV6-5
CDR3nt: TGTGCCAGCAGCAAAGAAGTAGTAGGGACTAAGAGAGAGACCCAGTACTTC; CDR3aa: CASSKEVVGTKRETQYF; j_gene: TRBJ2-5; abundance: .; d_gene: .; v_gene: TRBV21-1
CDR3nt: TGTGCCACCAGCAGTCAGGTCGTGGAGACCCAGTACTTC; CDR3aa: CATSSQVVETQYF; j_gene: TRBJ2-5; abundance: .; d_gene: .; v_gene: TRBV15
CDR3nt: TGTGCCAGCAGTCGGACAGGGAACAGGGAGCAGTACTTC; CDR3aa: CASSRTGNREQYF; j_gene: TRBJ2-7; abundance: many; d_gene: TRBD1; v_gene: TRBV12-3/TRBV12-4
CDR3nt: TGCGCCAGCAGTAAGGACATCTCCTACAATGAGCAGTTCTTC; CDR3aa: CASSKDISYNEQFF; j_gene: TRBJ2-1; abundance: .; d_gene: .; v_gene: TRBV5-1
CDR3nt: TGCGCCAGCAGCCCTCAGGGGTACACTGAAGCTTTCTTT; CDR3aa: CASSPQGYTEAFF; j_gene: TRBJ1-1; abundance: .; d_gene: .; v_gene: TRBV4-3
CDR3nt: TGTGCCAGCAGCCGGACTAGCGGGAGGGCCGGTTGGCAGTTCTTC; CDR3aa: CASSRTSGRAGWQFF; j_gene: TRBJ2-1; abundance: .; d_gene: TRBD2; v_gene: TRBV6-5
CDR3nt: TGCGCCAGCAGCCAAAGGGTCCAGATCTCCAGGGGCTACGAGCAGTACTTC; CDR3aa: CASSQRVQISRGYEQYF; j_gene: TRBJ2-7; abundance: .; d_gene: .; v_gene: TRBV4-1
CDR3nt: TGTGCCAGCGCAAGGGCCACGGCGGGCGAGCAGTACTTC; CDR3aa: CASARATAGEQYF; j_gene: TRBJ2-7; abundance: .; d_gene: .; v_gene: TRBV27
CDR3nt: TGTGCCAGCAGCCAAAGGGGGCAGGGCTACACCTTC; CDR3aa: CASSQRGQGYTF; j_gene: TRBJ1-2; abundance: .; d_gene: TRBD1; v_gene: TRBV3-1/TRBV3-2
CDR3nt: TGTGCCAGCACCGAGACCTTCCCGGGACTAGCGTCGGAGACCCAGTACTTC; CDR3aa: CASTETFPGLASETQYF; j_gene: TRBJ2-5; abundance: .; d_gene: TRBD2; v_gene: TRBV28
CDR3nt: TGCGCCAGCAGCTTGGGAGTAGGAGGGGTGGAGACCCAGTACTTC; CDR3aa: CASSLGVGGVETQYF; j_gene: TRBJ2-5; abundance: .; d_gene: .; v_gene: TRBV5-1
CDR3nt: TGTGCCAGCAGCCTTACAGGGGCAGGGCAAGATACGCAGTATTTT; CDR3aa: CASSLTGAGQDTQYF; j_gene: TRBJ2-3; abundance: .; d_gene: TRBD1; v_gene: TRBV7-9
CDR3nt: TGTGCCAGCTCACCACCAGCGGACCTCACCTCCATATATTTT; CDR3aa: CASSPPADLTSIYF; j_gene: TRBJ1-3; abundance: .; d_gene: .; v_gene: TRBV18
CDR3nt: TGTGCCACCAGCCCCAACTACGAGCAGTACTTC; CDR3aa: CATSPNYEQYF; j_gene: TRBJ2-7; abundance: .; d_gene: .; v_gene: TRBV24-1
CDR3nt: TGTGCCAGCAGCGCACCGGGACTTCACACAGATACGCAGTATTTT; CDR3aa: CASSAPGLHTDTQYF; j_gene: TRBJ2-3; abundance: .; d_gene: .; v_gene: TRBV5-4
CDR3nt: TGTGCCAGCAGCTTGGGAGGACACTGGAACACCGGGGAGCTGTTTTTT; CDR3aa: CASSLGGHWNTGELFF; j_gene: TRBJ2-2; abundance: .; d_gene: .; v_gene: TRBV5-5
CDR3nt: TGTGCCAGCAGCTACAGGGAGATTCAGTCCTACAATGAGCAGTTCTTC; CDR3aa: CASSYREIQSYNEQFF; j_gene: TRBJ2-1; abundance: .; d_gene: .; v_gene: TRBV7-2
CDR3nt: TGCGCCAGCAGTCGCAGTAGCGGGACCCTGGGGGGGGAGCTGTTTTTT; CDR3aa: CASSRSSGTLGGELFF; j_gene: TRBJ2-2; abundance: .; d_gene: TRBD2; v_gene: TRBV5-1
CDR3nt: TGTGCCAGCAGTTTAATAGGAGGGGCCTACGAGCAGTACTTC; CDR3aa: CASSLIGGAYEQYF; j_gene: TRBJ2-7; abundance: .; d_gene: .; v_gene: TRBV28
CDR3nt: TGCGCCAGCAGCGAAGAATCGGGACTAGCGGGAGGGCTGCGGAATGAGCAGTTCTTC; CDR3aa: CASSEESGLAGGLRNEQFF; j_gene: TRBJ2-1; abundance: .; d_gene: TRBD2; v_gene: TRBV5-1
CDR3nt: TGTGCCAGCAGGACTAGCGGATATTACAATGAGCAGTTCTTC; CDR3aa: CASRTSGYYNEQFF; j_gene: TRBJ2-1; abundance: once; d_gene: TRBD2; v_gene: TRBV6-6
CDR3nt: TGTGCCACCAGCAGGCCGGGGGTTCGTTCTACCGGGGAGCTGTTTTTT; CDR3aa: CATSRPGVRSTGELFF; j_gene: TRBJ2-2; abundance: .; d_gene: .; v_gene: TRBV15
CDR3nt: TGTGCCAGCAGCCCCTGGGGGGCTGGGGCCAACGTCCTGACTTTC; CDR3aa: CASSPWGAGANVLTF; j_gene: TRBJ2-6; abundance: .; d_gene: .; v_gene: TRBV3-1/TRBV3-2
CDR3nt: TGTGCCAGCAGCAACAAGGGACAGGGCTCAGATACGCAGTATTTT; CDR3aa: CASSNKGQGSDTQYF; j_gene: TRBJ2-3; abundance: .; d_gene: TRBD1; v_gene: TRBV3-1/TRBV3-2
CDR3nt: TGTGCCAGCAGCGTAGCTCTACAGGGATCTGACAATGAGCAGTTCTTC; CDR3aa: CASSVALQGSDNEQFF; j_gene: TRBJ2-1; abundance: once; d_gene: .; v_gene: TRBV9
CDR3nt: TGTGCCAGTAGTACCTCTAGTGGGAGGGCCGGGGAGACCCAGTACTTC; CDR3aa: CASSTSSGRAGETQYF; j_gene: TRBJ2-5; abundance: .; d_gene: TRBD2; v_gene: TRBV19
CDR3nt: TGTGCCAGCAGCAAACTCGGACAGGCTGGGGACACCATATATTTT; CDR3aa: CASSKLGQAGDTIYF; j_gene: TRBJ1-3; abundance: .; d_gene: TRBD1; v_gene: TRBV7-3
CDR3nt: TGTGCCAGCAGCTTTGGACAGGGTAAATACGAGCAGTACTTC; CDR3aa: CASSFGQGKYEQYF; j_gene: TRBJ2-7; abundance: few; d_gene: TRBD1; v_gene: TRBV11-2
CDR3nt: TGTGCCAGCAGTTTGTACGGGAGCTCCTACGAGCAGTACTTC; CDR3aa: CASSLYGSSYEQYF; j_gene: TRBJ2-7; abundance: .; d_gene: .; v_gene: TRBV28
CDR3nt: TGTGCCATCAGTGAGTCGACTAGCGGTACCTACGAGCAGTACTTC; CDR3aa: CAISESTSGTYEQYF; j_gene: TRBJ2-7; abundance: .; d_gene: TRBD2; v_gene: TRBV10-3
CDR3nt: TGTGCCAGCAGTTCGGGACAGGGGACTGAAAAACTGTTTTTT; CDR3aa: CASSSGQGTEKLFF; j_gene: TRBJ1-4; abundance: few; d_gene: TRBD1; v_gene: TRBV28
CDR3nt: TGTGCCAGCTCACCTGGGCAAGGGACTGGGGGTCACGAGCAGTACTTC; CDR3aa: CASSPGQGTGGHEQYF; j_gene: TRBJ2-7; abundance: .; d_gene: .; v_gene: TRBV18
CDR3nt: TGTGCCAGCAGTGAATATACGGGACAGGGTGGCGGGGAGCTGTTTTTT; CDR3aa: CASSEYTGQGGGELFF; j_gene: TRBJ2-2; abundance: .; d_gene: TRBD1; v_gene: TRBV25-1
CDR3nt: TGCGCCAGCAGCCGGACAGGGGGCAACAATGAAAAACTGTTTTTT; CDR3aa: CASSRTGGNNEKLFF; j_gene: TRBJ1-4; abundance: .; d_gene: TRBD1; v_gene: TRBV10-2
CDR3nt: TGTGCCAGCAGTTTCAGGGTAGTTTGGACCTTC; CDR3aa: CASSFRVVWTF; j_gene: TRBJ1-2; abundance: .; d_gene: .; v_gene: TRBV28
CDR3nt: TGTGCCAGCAGCCAAAGCGGAGATAGCAATCAGCCCCAGCATTTT; CDR3aa: CASSQSGDSNQPQHF; j_gene: TRBJ1-5; abundance: .; d_gene: .; v_gene: TRBV3-1/TRBV3-2
CDR3nt: TGTGCCAGCAGCTTCCCTCCAGGACAGGGGAGTAACATTCAGTACTTC; CDR3aa: CASSFPPGQGSNIQYF; j_gene: TRBJ2-4; abundance: .; d_gene: TRBD1; v_gene: TRBV7-9
CDR3nt: TGTGCCAGCAGCCTAGGGGTTAGCGGGAGTGGGGATACGCAGTATTTT; CDR3aa: CASSLGVSGSGDTQYF; j_gene: TRBJ2-3; abundance: .; d_gene: TRBD2; v_gene: TRBV28
CDR3nt: TGTGCCAGCAGCCCGACAGGGGCGTTTTGGTCAATCGCGAACACCGGGGAGCTGTTTTTT; CDR3aa: CASSPTGAFWSIANTGELFF; j_gene: TRBJ2-2; abundance: once; d_gene: TRBD1; v_gene: TRBV6-6
CDR3nt: TGTGCCAGCAATCACCGGGGTATTAACACTGAAGCTTTCTTT; CDR3aa: CASNHRGINTEAFF; j_gene: TRBJ1-1; abundance: once; d_gene: .; v_gene: TRBV27
CDR3nt: TGTGCCACCAGTGAACAGGGGATTGAGCAGTTCTTC; CDR3aa: CATSEQGIEQFF; j_gene: TRBJ2-1; abundance: .; d_gene: TRBD1; v_gene: TRBV24-1
CDR3nt: TGCAGCGTCGGGGGGAGGGGCGGCGGCTACACCTTC; CDR3aa: CSVGGRGGGYTF; j_gene: TRBJ1-2; abundance: .; d_gene: .; v_gene: TRBV29-1